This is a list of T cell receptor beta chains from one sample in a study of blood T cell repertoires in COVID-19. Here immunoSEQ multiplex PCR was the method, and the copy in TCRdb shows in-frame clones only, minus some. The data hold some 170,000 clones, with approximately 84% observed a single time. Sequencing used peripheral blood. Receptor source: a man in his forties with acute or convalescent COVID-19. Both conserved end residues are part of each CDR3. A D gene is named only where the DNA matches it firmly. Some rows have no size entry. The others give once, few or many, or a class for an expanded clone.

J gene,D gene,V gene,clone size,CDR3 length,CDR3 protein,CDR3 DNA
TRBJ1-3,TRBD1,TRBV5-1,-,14,CASREQGAGNTIYF,TGCGCCAGCAGGGAACAGGGGGCTGGAAACACCATATATTTT
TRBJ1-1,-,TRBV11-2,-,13,CASSHNTGTEAFF,TGTGCCAGCAGCCACAACACGGGCACTGAAGCTTTCTTT
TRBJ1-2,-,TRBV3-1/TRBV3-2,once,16,CASSQDGRGLLGGYTF,TGTGCCAGCAGCCAAGATGGGAGGGGCCTTCTGGGTGGCTACACCTTC
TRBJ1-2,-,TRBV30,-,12,CAWSSTGYGYTF,TGTGCCTGGAGTAGCACAGGCTATGGCTACACCTTC
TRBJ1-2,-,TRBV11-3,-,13,CASSPTGQYGYTF,TGTGCCAGCAGCCCAACAGGGCAGTATGGCTACACCTTC
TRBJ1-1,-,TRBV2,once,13,CASSLQGGSEAFF,TGTGCCAGCAGTCTACAGGGAGGGAGTGAAGCTTTCTTT
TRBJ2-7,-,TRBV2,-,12,CASGALSYEQYF,TGTGCCAGCGGGGCCCTATCCTACGAGCAGTACTTC
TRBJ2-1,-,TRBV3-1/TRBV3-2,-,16,CASSQGGGGPYNEQFF,TGTGCCAGCAGCCAAGGTGGAGGGGGCCCCTACAATGAGCAGTTCTTC
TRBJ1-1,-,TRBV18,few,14,CASSPREGNTEAFF,TGTGCCAGCTCACCACGGGAGGGGAACACTGAAGCTTTCTTT
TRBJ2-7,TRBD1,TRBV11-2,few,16,CASSLTFQGQGYEQYF,TGTGCCAGCAGCTTAACTTTCCAAGGACAGGGCTACGAGCAGTACTTC
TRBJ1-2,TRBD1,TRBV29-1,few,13,CSTAGQGFYGYTF,TGCAGCACCGCGGGACAGGGGTTTTATGGCTACACCTTC
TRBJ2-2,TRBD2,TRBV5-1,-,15,CASSRGSGGVEELFF,TGCGCCAGCAGCCGCGGAAGCGGGGGTGTCGAGGAGCTGTTTTTT
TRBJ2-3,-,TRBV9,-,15,CASSVDGTGTDTQYF,TGTGCCAGCAGCGTAGACGGGACTGGCACAGATACGCAGTATTTT
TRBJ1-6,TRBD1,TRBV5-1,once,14,CASSRGTGQSPLHF,TGCGCCAGCAGCCGCGGGACAGGGCAATCACCCCTCCACTTT
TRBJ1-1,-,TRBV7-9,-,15,CASSPPIPGGNEAFF,TGTGCCAGCAGCCCCCCGATTCCTGGGGGCAATGAAGCTTTCTTT
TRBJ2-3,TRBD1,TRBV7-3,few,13,CASSGQGADTQYF,TGTGCCAGCAGCGGACAGGGAGCAGATACGCAGTATTTT
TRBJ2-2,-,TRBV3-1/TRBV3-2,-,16,CASSQERFQGVGELFF,TGTGCCAGCAGCCAAGAACGGTTTCAAGGGGTCGGGGAGCTGTTTTTT
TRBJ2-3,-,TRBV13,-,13,CACASGSTDTQYF,TGTGCCTGCGCTAGTGGTAGCACAGATACGCAGTATTTT
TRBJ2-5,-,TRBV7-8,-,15,CASSLHGQIQETQYF,TGTGCCAGCAGCTTACATGGACAGATACAAGAGACCCAGTACTTC
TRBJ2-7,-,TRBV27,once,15,CASSPRDSSRYEQYF,TGTGCCAGCAGTCCCCGGGACTCCAGCCGGTACGAGCAGTACTTC
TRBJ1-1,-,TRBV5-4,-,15,CASSALGVRNTEAFF,TGTGCCAGCAGCGCCCTCGGGGTTAGGAACACTGAAGCTTTCTTT
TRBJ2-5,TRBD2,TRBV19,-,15,CASSTLAGAGETQYF,TGTGCCAGTAGTACACTAGCGGGGGCCGGGGAGACCCAGTACTTC
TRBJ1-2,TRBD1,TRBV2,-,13,CASSDQGAYGYTF,TGTGCCAGCAGTGATCAGGGGGCCTATGGCTACACCTTC
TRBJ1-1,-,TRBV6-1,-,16,CASSEIPGGDGTEAFF,TGTGCCAGCAGTGAAATCCCCGGGGGGGATGGAACTGAAGCTTTCTTT
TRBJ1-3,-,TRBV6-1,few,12,CASSETDSTIYF,TGTGCCAGCAGTGAAACCGACAGCACCATATATTTT
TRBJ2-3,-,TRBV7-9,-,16,CASSLGSLPLTDTQYF,TGTGCCAGCAGCTTAGGGTCACTACCCCTTACAGATACGCAGTATTTT
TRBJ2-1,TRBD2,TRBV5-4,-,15,CASSKGLAEDNEQFF,TGTGCCAGCAGCAAGGGACTAGCGGAAGACAATGAGCAGTTCTTC
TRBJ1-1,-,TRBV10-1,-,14,CASSADKLRTEAFF,TGCGCCAGCAGTGCTGACAAGCTAAGGACTGAAGCTTTCTTT
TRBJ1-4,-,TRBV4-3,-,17,CASSQDRIIRTNEKLFF,TGCGCCAGCAGCCAAGATAGAATTATCCGAACTAATGAAAAACTGTTTTTT
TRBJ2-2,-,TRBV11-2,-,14,CASSSPRRVGELFF,TGTGCCAGCAGCTCCCCGAGGAGGGTTGGGGAGCTGTTTTTT
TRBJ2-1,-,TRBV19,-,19,CASTPGAGGNRPGNNEQFF,TGTGCCAGTACCCCAGGGGCAGGGGGGAACCGACCGGGGAACAATGAGCAGTTCTTC
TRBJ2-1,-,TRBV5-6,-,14,CASSLLSGNNEQFF,TGTGCCAGCAGCTTGCTATCAGGGAACAATGAGCAGTTCTTC
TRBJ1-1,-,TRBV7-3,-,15,CASSQGRGAGTEAFF,TGTGCCAGCAGCCAGGGAAGGGGCGCCGGCACTGAAGCTTTCTTT
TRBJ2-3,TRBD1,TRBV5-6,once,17,CASSSSLQGPSTDTQYF,TGTGCCAGCAGCTCCTCCTTACAGGGGCCAAGCACAGATACGCAGTATTTT
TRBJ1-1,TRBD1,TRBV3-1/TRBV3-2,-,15,CASSQVRTGATEAFF,TGTGCCAGCAGCCAAGTACGCACAGGGGCTACTGAAGCTTTCTTT
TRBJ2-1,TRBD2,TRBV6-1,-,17,CASSEGLRGARSNEQFF,TGTGCCAGCAGTGAGGGACTAAGGGGCGCTCGGTCTAATGAGCAGTTCTTC
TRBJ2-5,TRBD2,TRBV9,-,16,CASSHEGSGGAETQYF,TGTGCCAGCAGCCACGAGGGTAGCGGGGGGGCGGAGACCCAGTACTTC
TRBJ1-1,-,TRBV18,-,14,CASSPGSGNTEAFF,TGTGCCAGCTCACCCGGGTCTGGGAACACTGAAGCTTTCTTT
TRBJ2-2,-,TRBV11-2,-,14,CASSRLRNTGELFF,TGTGCCAGCAGCCGACTGCGGAACACCGGGGAGCTGTTTTTT
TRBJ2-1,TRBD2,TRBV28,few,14,CASSFSGGRGEQFF,TGTGCCAGCAGTTTCAGCGGGGGGCGGGGTGAGCAGTTCTTC
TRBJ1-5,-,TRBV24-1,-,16,CATSESREGVNQPQHF,TGTGCCACCAGTGAGTCACGGGAGGGGGTCAATCAGCCCCAGCATTTT
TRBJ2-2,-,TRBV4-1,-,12,CASSHITGELFF,TGCGCCAGCAGCCATATTACCGGGGAGCTGTTTTTT
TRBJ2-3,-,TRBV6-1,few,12,CASSERGDTQYF,TGTGCCAGCAGTGAAAGGGGAGATACGCAGTATTTT
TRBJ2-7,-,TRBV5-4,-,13,CASSLWGAYEQYF,TGTGCCAGCAGCTTGTGGGGCGCCTACGAGCAGTACTTC
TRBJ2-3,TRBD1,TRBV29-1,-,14,CSVRQGALTDTQYF,TGCAGCGTCCGACAGGGGGCGCTTACAGATACGCAGTATTTT
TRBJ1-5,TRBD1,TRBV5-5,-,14,CASSLLQGDQPQHF,TGTGCCAGCAGCTTGCTGCAGGGGGATCAGCCCCAGCATTTT
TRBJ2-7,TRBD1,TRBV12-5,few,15,CASASLRDRGEEQYF,TGTGCTAGTGCATCCCTCCGGGACAGGGGAGAAGAGCAGTACTTC
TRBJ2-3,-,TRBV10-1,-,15,CASIIRTLYTDTQYF,TGCGCCAGCATAATCCGGACACTCTACACAGATACGCAGTATTTT
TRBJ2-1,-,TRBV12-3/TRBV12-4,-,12,CASSPPAGEQFF,TGTGCCAGCTCCCCCCCTGCGGGTGAGCAGTTCTTC
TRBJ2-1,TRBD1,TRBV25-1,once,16,CASSEYRDRENNEQFF,TGTGCCAGCAGTGAATATCGGGACAGGGAGAACAATGAGCAGTTCTTC
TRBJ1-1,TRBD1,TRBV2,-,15,CASRDRGGPGSEAFF,TGTGCCAGCCGCGACAGGGGCGGTCCCGGATCAGAAGCTTTCTTT
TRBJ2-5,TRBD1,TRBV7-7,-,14,CASSRTGEKETQYF,TGTGCCAGCAGTCGGACAGGGGAAAAGGAGACCCAGTACTTC
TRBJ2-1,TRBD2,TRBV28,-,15,CASSFPGLGVNEQFF,TGTGCCAGCAGTTTTCCAGGACTAGGGGTTAATGAGCAGTTCTTC
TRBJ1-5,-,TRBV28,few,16,CACKSGLRGANQPQHF,TGTGCTTGTAAGAGTGGCCTGAGAGGCGCGAATCAGCCCCAGCATTTT